Presented here are 9 T cell receptor beta chains from one specimen sequenced in a study of blood T cell repertoires in COVID-19. Only in-frame clones appear in the TCRdb table, and some are missing; sequencing was by immunoSEQ multiplex PCR. The sample has roughly 120,000 clones, approximately 85% seen once. The sample comprised peripheral blood. These receptors were obtained from a woman aged 60-70 years with acute or convalescent COVID-19.

Turning to this clone: Other DNA variants within this sample encode the same CDR3. This sequence joins TRBV7-2 and TRBJ2-7; 12 nucleotides agree with TRBD2. The trim removed 5 bases at V and 6 bases at J, leaving 8 bases unmatched. This CDR3 contains 15 residues. Germline CDR1 and CDR2: SGHTA and FQGNSA. CDR3 loop: CASSPNLAGGGEQYF. CDR3 nucleotides: TGTGCCAGCAGCCCAAATCTAGCGGGGGGGGGCGAGCAGTACTTC.

V gene TRBV19 combines with J gene TRBJ2-1; D is perhaps TRBD1 (5 bases). V gave up 6 bases and J gave up 4 bases, with 13 bases separating them. Germline lookup yields CDR1 LNHDA and CDR2 SQIVND (reference sequence). The CDR3 is made up of 14 amino acids. CDR3 sequence reads: CASSRPTAYNEQFF. The CDR3 DNA reads TGTGCCAGTAGCAGACCGACAGCGTACAATGAGCAGTTCTTC.

The rearrangement uses TRBV18 and TRBJ1-1; 9 bases map to TRBD1. The CDR3 runs to 15 residues. V trimming: 5 bases; J trimming: 1 base; junction bases outside the gene matches: 5. Germline V gene lookup returns CDR1 KGHSH and CDR2 LQKENI. CDR3 in DNA: TGTGCCAGCTCATCCGGGACAGGGTCGAACACTGAAGCTTTCTTT. Its protein is CASSSGTGSNTEAFF.

In this sample, this clone turned up a few times. V gene TRBV7-9 combines with J gene TRBJ2-2, with TRBD1 matching 10 bases. Germline trimming cut 5 bases from V and 6 bases from J; bases unmatched to any gene: 6. The CDR3 is 15 amino acids. Germline V CDR1 and CDR2: SEHNR, FQNEAQ (reference sequence). The CDR3 spells CASSLDRGLAGELFF. The CDR3 nucleotides are TGTGCCAGCAGCCTCGACAGGGGGCTCGCCGGGGAGCTGTTTTTT.

The CDR3 bases are TGTGCCAGCAGCCAAGGACAGGTCTCAAACGAGCAGTACTTC. Its protein product is CASSQGQVSNEQYF. The chain employs TRBV7-3 and TRBJ2-7; the match to TRBD1 covers 7 bases. CDR3 size: 14 residues. Germline V lookup: CDR1 SGHTA, CDR2 FQGTGA. The ends lost 5 bases at V and 5 bases at J; junction bases unmatched: 9.

The V call is TRBV24-1, the J call TRBJ1-2; possible D gene TRBD1, 6 bases. From germline, CDR1 is KGHDR and CDR2 SFDVKD. The CDR3 runs 13 residues. V dropped 4 bases and J dropped 8 bases, with 13 bases sitting between them. The CDR3 is CATSDPGVRGYTF. DNA of the CDR3: TGTGCCACCAGTGACCCAGGGGTCCGGGGCTACACCTTC.

This chain joins TRBV10-1 and TRBJ2-5, with 13 bases identical to TRBD2. CDR1 is WNHNN and CDR2 is SYGVQD in the germline V gene (reference sequence). The V and J ends lost 5 bases and 4 bases, in that order; junction bases with no gene match: 4. The CDR3 totals 15 residues. The chain's CDR3 is CASSPTSGGVETQYF. Written as DNA, the CDR3 is TGCGCCAGCAGTCCAACTAGCGGGGGGGTAGAGACCCAGTACTTC.

About this clone itself: Within the sample, other DNA sequences also encode this same CDR3. The gene calls are TRBV9 and TRBJ1-1; D not certain. Germline V gene lookup returns CDR1 SGDLS and CDR2 YYNGEE. The V end was cut by 0 bases, the J end by 3 bases, with 6 bases between. The CDR3 runs 13 residues. The CDR3 protein is CASSVGGYTEAFF. CDR3 bases: TGTGCCAGCAGCGTAGGCGGGTACACTGAAGCTTTCTTT. Full variable domain (missing parts from reference TRBV9 and TRBJ1-1): DSGVTQTPKHLITATGQRVTLRCSPRSGDLSVYWYQQSLDQGLQFLIQYYNGEERAKGNILERFSAQQFPDLHSELNLSSLELGDSALYFCASSVGGYTEAFFGQGTRLTVV.

The chain couples TRBV14 to TRBJ2-1; unclear D gene. Trimming removed 1 base from V and 8 bases from J, with 6 bases in between. Germline V gives CDR1 SGHDN, CDR2 FVKESK. This CDR3 spans 12 amino acids. The CDR3 coding sequence is TGTGCCAGCAGCCAAGTTGGCTATGAGCAGTTCTTC. Its protein is CASSQVGYEQFF.